This paragraph reports one T cell receptor beta chain. Its antigen is unidentified. This sample is part of a study of T cell repertoires in cytomegalovirus infection. Notes on the study in general: In two of eight donors, the top clonotype was HLA-C-restricted CMV-specific.

V was cut by 3 bases and J by 0 bases, with 15 bases left in between. Germline CDR1 is DFQATT and CDR2 is SNEGSKA (reference sequence). There are 15 residues in the CDR3. TCRdb reanalysed the reads using MiXCR and keeps one entry per CDR3 protein. The sample has about 440,000 distinct CDR3 sequences, approximately 30% seen once. The sample consisted of PBMCs. The sequence was obtained from a human donor in good health (CMV status not recorded). Some clones in this sample may be carry-over from other donors' samples. The chain is built from TRBV20-1 and TRBJ2-7; D is possibly TRBD1 (6 bases). The DNA of the CDR3 is TGCAGTGCTAGTCCCTCGGTACAGGGCTCCTACGAGCAGTACTTC. Its translation: CSASPSVQGSYEQYF.